This paragraph reports one T cell receptor beta chain. This sample is drawn from a study of blood T cell repertoires in COVID-19. At the level of the study: Nucleic acid was either cDNA or gDNA, and it came from T cells, B-cell-depleted T cells, or PBMCs.

The CDR3 covers 15 residues. V gave up 7 bases and J gave up 2 bases, with 17 bases separating them. Germline V gene lookup returns CDR1 LNHDA and CDR2 SQIVND (reference sequence). In the source study's methods: Quantification of nucleated cells was approximated via reference gene primer amplification. The assay was immunoSEQ multiplex PCR, and TCRdb's table has in-frame clones only and misses some. From that table come the V and J calls and clone size; the DNA was used to work out D and trimming. The table records 100,000 to 150,000 clones, about 80% of them present only once. The V call is TRBV19, the J call TRBJ1-1; D perhaps matches TRBD1 (6 bases). Sequencing used peripheral blood. This TCR was sampled from a man between 40 and 49 years old with active or convalescent COVID-19. CDR3 residues: CASIPPGHHNTEAFF. The CDR3 nucleotides are TGTGCCAGTATCCCACCGGGACACCACAACACTGAAGCTTTCTTT. The variable domain in full, with the rest retrieved from reference TRBV19 and TRBJ1-1, is DGGITQSPKYLFRKEGQNVTLSCEQNLNHDAMYWYRQDPGQGLRLIYYSQIVNDFQKGDIAEGYSVSREKKESFPLTVTSAQKNPTAFYLCASIPPGHHNTEAFFGQGTRLTVV.